These 16 T cell receptor beta chains came from one sample sequenced in a study of beta chain features in type 1 diabetes. All of the isolated RNA was reverse transcribed, so expressed TCRB transcripts were sequenced. The data were produced by immunoSEQ multiplex PCR, yet TCRdb's version contains in-frame clones alone and is incomplete. Found here are about 360,000 clones, around 12% of them singletons; the top ten hold more than 0.015%. The sequenced sample consisted of naive CD4+ T cells from blood. The receptors originated from a man between 18 and 29 years old in good health.

In this sample, this clone turned up a few times. CDR3 protein: CASSFDAGPYNEQFF. In DNA form, the CDR3 reads TGTGCCAGCAGCTTCGATGCGGGGCCTTACAATGAGCAGTTCTTC. J is TRBJ2-1 and V is TRBV11-1, with D possibly being TRBD2 (6 bases). The CDR3 runs 15 residues. The germline V gene encodes CDR1 SGHAT and CDR2 FQDESV (reference sequence). V was pared by 3 bases and J by 4 bases, with 13 bases between.

In this sample, this clone turned up a few times. The chain employs TRBV6-6 and TRBJ2-5; no firm D call. This CDR3 spans 15 amino acids. Trimming pared 0 bases from V and 2 bases from J, leaving 10 bases between. CDR1 and CDR2 (germline): MNHNY, SVGAGI (reference sequence). In nucleotides, the CDR3 is TGTGCCAGCAGTTACTCGCGGCAGACTCAAGAGACCCAGTACTTC. This sequence encodes CASSYSRQTQETQYF.

This chain connects TRBV6-5 to TRBJ2-7; D is possibly TRBD1 (6 bases). The CDR3 has 14 amino acids. Deletions cut 5 bases from V and 1 base from J, with 12 bases between. Germline lookup yields CDR1 MNHEY and CDR2 SVGAGI. DNA of the CDR3: TGTGCCAGCAGTAGGGACAAACTTTCCTACGAGCAGTACTTC. Encoded protein: CASSRDKLSYEQYF.

This clone appeared a few times. This chain uses TRBV30 with TRBJ1-5; D possibly corresponds to TRBD1 (6 bases). V lost 2 bases and J lost 0, with 17 bases in between. CDR1 and CDR2 from the germline V gene are GTSNPN and SVGIG (reference sequence). This CDR3 contains 17 residues. CDR3 DNA sequence: TGTGCCTGGAGTCAGGGGCGAGAGTGGTATAGCAATCAGCCCCAGCATTTT. It translates to CAWSQGREWYSNQPQHF.

Only a few counts were recorded for this clone. The V gene is TRBV7-9, the J gene TRBJ2-5; a possible D gene is TRBD2 (6 bases). V lost 4 bases and J 5 bases, leaving 20 bases between the germline ends. The CDR3 loop spans 16 amino acids. Germline CDR1 SEHNR, CDR2 FQNEAQ (reference sequence). The CDR3 DNA is TGTGCCAGCAGCTCACTAGCCGGGACCAGAGAGGAGACCCAGTACTTC. Its protein product is CASSSLAGTREETQYF.

The sample holds a few counts of this clone. The chain has TRBV5-1 and TRBJ2-3, with 7 bases fitting TRBD2. V lost 4 bases, J lost 0 bases, and 5 bases stayed unmatched. Germline values: CDR1 SGHRS, CDR2 YFSETQ. The CDR3 is 15 residues long. The CDR3 coding sequence is TGCGCCAGCAGCCCTAATAGCGGGAGCACAGATACGCAGTATTTT. This encodes CASSPNSGSTDTQYF.

The chain joins TRBV19 to TRBJ1-4; no clear D gene. Germline CDR1 is LNHDA and CDR2 is SQIVND (reference sequence). Trimming took 5 bases from V and 10 from J, leaving 8 bases between them. CDR3 size: 11 residues. The CDR3 sequence: CASSPPGKLFF. The CDR3 DNA follows: TGTGCCAGTAGTCCCCCCGGAAAACTGTTTTTT.

A few counts support this clone. The chain recombines TRBV4-2 with TRBJ2-7; D is possibly TRBD1 (6 bases). This CDR3 has 14 amino acids. Per the germline V gene, CDR1 is LGHNA and CDR2 is YNFKEQ. V shed 3 bases and J shed 5 bases, with 14 bases lying between them. This CDR3 reads CASSQGQGMDEQYF. As DNA, the CDR3 is TGTGCCAGCAGCCAGGGGCAGGGGATGGACGAGCAGTACTTC.

This sequence joins TRBV5-1 and TRBJ2-7; the D gene is possibly TRBD1 (5 bases). V was clipped by 0 bases and J by 1 base, with 11 bases between them. The CDR3 consists of 15 residues. Germline V gene lookup returns CDR1 SGHRS and CDR2 YFSETQ. The CDR3, as DNA: TGCGCCAGCAGCTTGGATGGGGCGCGATCCTACGAGCAGTACTTC. It translates to CASSLDGARSYEQYF.

The chain uses TRBV30 and TRBJ2-2; unclear D gene. Per germline, CDR1 GTSNPN and CDR2 SVGIG (reference sequence). V lost 4 bases, J lost 0 bases, and 18 bases lay in between. The CDR3 length is 17 residues. As DNA, the CDR3 is TGTGCCTGGATCCCATTCCCGTCTATAGCGAACACCGGGGAGCTGTTTTTT. As protein: CAWIPFPSIANTGELFF.

This clone was seen a handful of times. This chain connects TRBV2 to TRBJ2-5; D is unclear. The V end was cut by 5 bases, the J end by 5 bases, with 6 bases between. Germline CDR1 reads SNHLY; CDR2 reads FYNNEI. The length of the CDR3 is 11 residues. This CDR3 is CASSTMETQYF. The CDR3 DNA follows: TGTGCCAGCAGTACTATGGAGACCCAGTACTTC.

There are a few counts of this clone. V usage is TRBV6-1 and J usage is TRBJ2-1; D is uncertain. The CDR3 is 14 amino acids. The V gene's germline CDR1 is MNHNS and CDR2 SASEGT. Trimming shortened V by 4 bases and J by 9 bases, and 16 bases separated the two germline ends. CDR3 in DNA: TGTGCCAGCAGTGTTCAGGTCTACCCAGGTGAGCAGTTCTTC. Its protein is CASSVQVYPGEQFF.

CDR3 in amino acids: CASSPGDRFSYEQYF. As DNA, the CDR3 is TGCGCCAGCAGCCCGGGGGACAGGTTCTCCTACGAGCAGTACTTC. The rearrangement uses TRBV23-1 and TRBJ2-7; 8 bases align to TRBD1. TRBV23-1 is noted as an ORF with a role that remains uncertain. The J segment lost 0 bases and the V segment lost 6 bases, leaving 7 bases of the junction unmatched. CDR3 size: 15 residues.

V is TRBV29-1 and J is TRBJ2-3, with 7 positions matching TRBD2. This CDR3 contains 13 residues. Germline CDR1 SQVTM, CDR2 ANQGSEA. V lost 6 bases and J lost 8; bases outside the gene matches: 11. CDR3 in amino acids: CSVVSRGGVTQYF. CDR3 nucleotides: TGCAGCGTAGTCTCACGGGGAGGGGTTACGCAGTATTTT.

This clone was picked up a small number of times. The J gene is TRBJ2-3, the V gene TRBV7-9, with 13 bases matching TRBD2. The V gene's germline CDR1 is SEHNR and CDR2 FQNEAQ (reference sequence). V lost 5 bases and J lost 6; bases outside the gene matches: 8. This CDR3 is built from 16 residues. CDR3 in amino acids: CASSIGLAGVADTQYF. The CDR3 region has the DNA TGTGCCAGCAGCATAGGACTAGCGGGAGTGGCGGATACGCAGTATTTT.

The gene calls are TRBV7-9 and TRBJ2-7, with D possibly TRBD1 on 6 matching bases. The germline gives CDR1 SEHNR, CDR2 FQNEAQ (reference sequence). V lost 0 bases and J lost 5, with 8 bases in between. This CDR3 comprises 13 residues. CDR3 protein: CASSLAAGDEQYF. The CDR3 DNA follows: TGTGCCAGCAGCTTAGCGGCAGGGGACGAGCAGTACTTC. Filled out from reference TRBV7-9 and TRBJ2-7, the complete variable domain reads DTGVSQNPRHKITKRGQNVTFRCDPISEHNRLYWYRQTLGQGPEFLTYFQNEAQLEKSRLLSDRFSAERPKGSFSTLEIQRTEQGDSAMYLCASSLAAGDEQYFGPGTRLTVT.